A selection of T cell receptor beta chains follows, all from one sample in a study of blood T cell repertoires in COVID-19. Repertoires were generated with immunoSEQ multiplex PCR, while TCRdb's copy carries only in-frame clones and drops some. The top ten hold around 9.1% of the sample, which has 10,000 to 15,000 clones, more than 65% seen once. Sequencing input: peripheral blood. The source is a man between 60 and 75 years old with COVID-19, enrolled during active disease. Each CDR3 is given with its conserved first and last residue. Fields, in order: J gene, clone size, V gene, D gene, CDR3 DNA, CDR3 protein. D genes are given only for firm matches. Size is omitted from some rows. Given values are once, few, many or a class for expanded clones.

>TRBJ1-1|NA|TRBV2|NA
TGTGCCAGTCTTGGGGGGGTAGCTGAAGCTTTCTTT
CASLGGVAEAFF
>TRBJ2-4|NA|TRBV6-6|TRBD1
TGTGCCAGCAGTCGATCCAACAGGGGAGCCAAAAACATTCAGTACTTC
CASSRSNRGAKNIQYF
>TRBJ2-5|NA|TRBV4-1|TRBD2
TGCGCCAGCAGCCAAGTCGGGGGGGAGACCCAGTACTTC
CASSQVGGETQYF
>TRBJ2-7|NA|TRBV5-4|TRBD1
TGTGCCAGCAGCTTGTGGGACAGGGGGCCGTACGAGCAGTACTTC
CASSLWDRGPYEQYF
>TRBJ2-3|NA|TRBV27|TRBD1
TGTGCCAGCAGTTTACTCCGGACAGGGCTTGGCACAGATACGCAGTATTTT
CASSLLRTGLGTDTQYF
>TRBJ2-7|NA|TRBV24-1|NA
TGTGCCACCAGTGATTTAGGCGGGGAGCAGTACTTC
CATSDLGGEQYF
>TRBJ1-1|NA|TRBV29-1|NA
TGCAGCGTTGAAGATCCAGGAGGAACTGAAGCTTTCTTT
CSVEDPGGTEAFF
>TRBJ1-2|NA|TRBV4-1|NA
TGCGCCAGCAGCCAAGATGGGGGTGGGAGGTATGGCTACACCTTC
CASSQDGGGRYGYTF
>TRBJ1-6|NA|TRBV27|TRBD1
TGTGCCAGCAGTTACTGGCAGGGGGTAACCAATTCACCCCTCCACTTT
CASSYWQGVTNSPLHF
>TRBJ1-5|NA|TRBV28|TRBD1
TGTGCCACCTCGACAGGGTTGGATCAGCCCCAGCATTTT
CATSTGLDQPQHF
>TRBJ2-1|once|TRBV11-3|NA
TGTGCCAGCAGCTTAGGTCCAGCGGTGAATCAGCGGTTCTTC
CASSLGPAVNQRFF
>TRBJ2-1|medium-sized|TRBV4-1|TRBD2
TGCGCCAGCAGCCTTACATCAGAGACTAGCGGGCCGTTAGGGCAGTTCTTC
CASSLTSETSGPLGQFF
>TRBJ1-2|NA|TRBV5-4|NA
TGTGCCAGCAGCTTTGGACTGAACAGGGACGGCTACACCTTC
CASSFGLNRDGYTF
>TRBJ1-1|medium-sized|TRBV29-1|NA
TGCAGCGTTGAAAGGCAGGGAAGTACTGAAGCTTTCTTT
CSVERQGSTEAFF
>TRBJ1-5|NA|TRBV18|TRBD1
TGTGCCAGCTCACCTTCCGGGACAGGGGGCGGGCAGCCCCAGCATTTT
CASSPSGTGGGQPQHF
>TRBJ1-5|NA|TRBV28|TRBD1
TGTGCCAGCAGCGACCGTACCGGGACAGGGGGGATTTATAGCAATCAGCCCCAGCATTTT
CASSDRTGTGGIYSNQPQHF
>TRBJ2-5|NA|TRBV10-3|NA
TGTGCCATCAGTGAGCGCTGGGGCCCCCCGGAGACCCAGTACTTC
CAISERWGPPETQYF
>TRBJ1-2|NA|TRBV12-3/TRBV12-4|NA
TGTGCCAGCAGCCGAGACTCGGGGGGCTACACCTTC
CASSRDSGGYTF
>TRBJ2-1|NA|TRBV20-1|NA
TGCAGTGCTAGTGCCCAAGGACGGGGGTTCACGGTGGGGAATGAGCAGTTCTTC
CSASAQGRGFTVGNEQFF
>TRBJ1-6|NA|TRBV3-1/TRBV3-2|NA
TGTGCCAGCAGTGGGGGGGGGAATTCACCCCTCCACTTT
CASSGGGNSPLHF
>TRBJ2-1|NA|TRBV6-5|TRBD2
TGTGCCAGCAGTTACAGGCCCCAGCGGCCGGGGGGGCAGTTCTTC
CASSYRPQRPGGQFF
>TRBJ2-7|few|TRBV19|NA
TGTGCCAGTAGTAAGGACAGCTCCTACGAGCAGTACTTC
CASSKDSSYEQYF
>TRBJ1-4|NA|TRBV13|TRBD1
TGTGCCAGCAGCTCGGGACAGGGGGCGGGTAATGAAAAACTGTTTTTT
CASSSGQGAGNEKLFF
>TRBJ2-1|NA|TRBV11-2|TRBD1
TGTGCCAGCAGCTCGGCCGGGACAGGCTACAATGAGCAGTTCTTC
CASSSAGTGYNEQFF
>TRBJ1-3|medium-sized|TRBV7-2|NA
TGTGCCAGCAGCTTAGGATTAACAGGTGGAAACACCATATATTTT
CASSLGLTGGNTIYF
>TRBJ2-5|once|TRBV5-1|TRBD1
TGCGCCAGCAGCTTGGGGGCGGGACAGGGAGTCACAGAGACCCAGTACTTC
CASSLGAGQGVTETQYF
>TRBJ2-7|once|TRBV6-2/TRBV6-3|TRBD1
TGTGCCAGCAGTCCCTCCGGGACAGGGGGGGAGCAGTACTTC
CASSPSGTGGEQYF
>TRBJ2-7|NA|TRBV5-8|TRBD1
TGTGCCAGCAGGACCCGACAGGGTCACGAGCAGTACTTC
CASRTRQGHEQYF
>TRBJ2-4|NA|TRBV7-8|TRBD2
TGTGCCAGCAGCCCTAATACGGCGGGAGGGGCCAACATTCAGTACTTC
CASSPNTAGGANIQYF
>TRBJ1-1|NA|TRBV30|NA
TGTGCCGGGAGGCAGGGCGGTGAAGCTTTCTTT
CAGRQGGEAFF
>TRBJ1-6|NA|TRBV4-1|NA
TGCGCCAGCAGCCAAGCCAGCCACAGGCCACCCCTCCACTTT
CASSQASHRPPLHF
>TRBJ2-5|NA|TRBV7-9|NA
TGTGCCAGCAGCCCGCTTTGGGCGTATCAAGAGACCCAGTACTTC
CASSPLWAYQETQYF
>TRBJ2-7|NA|TRBV5-4|TRBD1
TGTGCCAGCAGCTGGGGACAGGACGAGCAGTACTTC
CASSWGQDEQYF
>TRBJ2-7|NA|TRBV13|TRBD1
TGTGCCAGCAGCTGGGACAGAAACTACGAGCAGTACTTC
CASSWDRNYEQYF
>TRBJ1-5|NA|TRBV28|NA
TGTGCCAGCAGTTTAGTGAGGTGGGCCCAGCATTTT
CASSLVRWAQHF
>TRBJ2-5|NA|TRBV2|NA
TGTGCCAGCAGACGGGGGACCCAGTACTTC
CASRRGTQYF
>TRBJ1-1|NA|TRBV29-1|NA
TGCAGCGCCGGGGACTTTAACACTGAAGCTTTCTTT
CSAGDFNTEAFF
>TRBJ1-6|NA|TRBV28|NA
TGTGCCAGCAGTCCTTTGGAGGGATGGAATTCACCCCTCCACTTT
CASSPLEGWNSPLHF
>TRBJ1-2|NA|TRBV5-1|TRBD1
TGCGCCAGCAGCAGGGGGACAGGGGGCGATGGCTACACCTTC
CASSRGTGGDGYTF
>TRBJ2-5|once|TRBV3-1/TRBV3-2|NA
TGTGCCAGCAGCCAAGTCGTAGCGGTACAAGAGACCCAGTACTTC
CASSQVVAVQETQYF
>TRBJ1-4|NA|TRBV5-1|TRBD1
TGCGCCAGCAGCTTCGGGACAGGGGGTGAGGAAAAACTGTTTTTT
CASSFGTGGEEKLFF